Included here is one T cell receptor (beta chain) sequence, with context. Researchers made TCR beta libraries by using iRepertoire HTBI primers and running Arm-PCR on CDR3 regions. From the multiplex PCR reads, TCRdb called clonotypes with MiXCR, one entry per CDR3 protein. The data contain hundreds of thousands of distinct CDR3 sequences, about 16% of them singletons. The time point here: newly diagnosed GD, antithyroid drugs for less than 3 months. From PBMCs, RNA was extracted and then used to make the TCR library. This specimen belongs to a study of regulatory T cells in long-lasting Graves disease. Trimming took 0 bases from V and 0 from J; bases not matched to a gene: 0. The V gene's germline CDR1 is LGHNA and CDR2 YNFKEQ. The CDR3 length is 15 residues. These sequences were also reported in another study, on T cells in Graves' hyperthyroidism and ophthalmopathy.

This receptor was identified in a young man with Graves disease. The specimen comprised peripheral blood mononuclear cells (PBMCs), sampled at new diagnosis, from a patient treated with antithyroid drugs. The genes are TRBV4-2 and TRBJ2-7, with 9 nucleotides matching TRBD2. The DNA of the CDR3 is TGTGCCAGCAGCCAAGATAGCGGGAGCTCCTACGAGCAGTACTTC. It codes for CASSQDSGSSYEQYF.